This TCR beta chain was found in a study of beta chain features in type 1 diabetes. Study-level points and caveats: Moderate but significant shortening of TCRB CDR3s was recorded in all four CD4+ subsets from Type 1 diabetes patients. Across patients, naive, central memory and Treg TCRB repertoires exhibited apparently greater similarity than was observed across healthy donors. Whether HLA type affects TCRB rearrangement stayed undetermined in the present work.

A heparinised blood draw that averaged about 110 mL was obtained once from each donor. A sort by CD45RO/CCR7/CD25/CD127/CD95/CD27 yielded CD4+ naive, central memory, regulatory and stem cell-like memory cells. The entirety of the isolated RNA underwent reverse transcription, so expressed TCRB transcripts were sequenced. This table comes from immunoSEQ multiplex PCR, and its TCRdb copy is limited to in-frame clones, with some not included. The sample lists around 600,000 clones; around 12% were seen once. Notes on this clone: The antigen is undetermined.

The clonotype was recovered from a man aged 25 to 45 with type 1 diabetes. The sequenced sample was naive CD4+ T cells from blood.

This CDR3 reads CASSHQESYEQYF. CDR3 nucleotide sequence: TGTGCCAGCAGTCATCAGGAGAGCTACGAGCAGTACTTC. The chain links TRBV5-4 to TRBJ2-7, with D unresolved. V lost 5 bases to trimming and J lost 3 bases, with 12 bases between them. The length of the CDR3 is 13 residues. Germline V gives CDR1 SGHNT, CDR2 YYREEE (reference sequence).